Each of the 32 T cell receptor beta chains below was sequenced from the same sample in a study of shared clonotypes between healthy human individuals. Sequenced by immunoSEQ multiplex PCR; TCRdb stores in-frame clones only, minus some. The table shows about a million clones, with about 80% occurring only once. The sample consisted of memory CD4+ T cells sorted from blood. Subset specified: CD45RA-negative fraction. The receptors were sampled from a young man in good health.

This clone was recorded once. The chain couples TRBV4-3 to TRBJ2-5; 9 bases align to TRBD1. The better agreement between TRBJ2-7 and the DNA end casts doubt on the J call. Looked up from germline, CDR1 is LGHNA and CDR2 is YSLEER. The CDR3 is 15 residues long. The CDR3 is CASSTIQGAFGEQYF. CDR3 coding DNA: TGCGCCAGCAGCACAATACAGGGGGCGTTTGGCGAGCAGTACTTC.

The V gene is TRBV18, the J gene TRBJ2-7; tentatively, D is TRBD1 (6 bases). V lost 2 bases and J 2 bases, leaving 10 bases between the germline ends. CDR1 and CDR2 (germline): KGHSH, LQKENI. The CDR3 has 14 residues. The CDR3 DNA follows: TGTGCCAGCTCACCAGTGGGGGACACCTACGAGCAGTACTTC. Residues: CASSPVGDTYEQYF.

This clone was counted a single time. This chain connects TRBV5-1 to TRBJ2-7; 11 bases fit TRBD1. V was pared by 3 bases and J by 2 bases, with 10 bases of the junction left unmatched. Germline loops: CDR1 SGHRS, CDR2 YFSETQ. The CDR3 is made up of 17 amino acids. The CDR3 spells CASSSAPPGQGAYEQYF. CDR3 nucleotide sequence: TGCGCCAGCAGCTCCGCCCCCCCGGGACAGGGGGCCTACGAGCAGTACTTC.

This clone appeared a few times. This chain joins TRBV7-9 and TRBJ2-7; D is ambiguous. Trimming pared 6 bases from V and 0 bases from J, leaving 9 bases between. The CDR3 spans 13 residues. CDR1 is SEHNR and CDR2 is FQNEAQ in the germline V gene (reference sequence). In nucleotides, the CDR3 is TGTGCCAGCAGGCCACTCTCCTCCTACGAGCAGTACTTC. As protein: CASRPLSSYEQYF.

This rearrangement joins TRBV5-6 to TRBJ2-1; a weak D match, TRBD1 (7 bases). The CDR3 runs to 15 residues. The ends were cut back, 3 bases at V and 8 bases at J, with 18 bases in the middle. Germline values: CDR1 SGHDT, CDR2 YYEEEE. CDR3 sequence: CASSSRRQGGDEQFF. CDR3 in DNA: TGTGCCAGCAGCTCTCGACGACAGGGAGGAGATGAGCAGTTCTTC. The whole variable domain, remainder taken from reference TRBV5-6 and TRBJ2-1, is DAGVTQSPTHLIKTRGQQVTLRCSPKSGHDTVSWYQQALGQGPQFIFQYYEEEERQRGNFPDRFSGHQFPNYSSELNVNALLLGDSALYLCASSSRRQGGDEQFFGPGTRLTVL.

The rearrangement links TRBV7-2 to TRBJ1-2; D unclear. Germline V gene sequence: CDR1 SGHTA, CDR2 FQGNSA. The ends were cut back, 1 base at V and 7 bases at J, with 7 bases in the middle. The CDR3 contains 12 residues. The CDR3 sequence: CASSLGVSGYTF. The CDR3 bases are TGTGCCAGCAGCTTAGGGGTCAGTGGCTACACCTTC.

Notes on this clone: This could be a read error, since a much larger clone is one nucleotide away. The sample carries other DNA sequences with the same CDR3. This chain links TRBV7-2 with TRBJ1-1, with a weak D call TRBD1 (5 bases). V lost 5 bases and J lost 1, with 8 bases in between. CDR1 and CDR2 (germline): SGHTA, FQGNSA. The CDR3 covers 13 residues. CDR3 nucleotides: TGTGCCAGCAGCGTACAGGAGAACACTGAAGCTTTCTTT. Its translation is CASSVQENTEAFF.

The J gene is TRBJ1-5, the V gene TRBV27; D gene unclear. The CDR3 loop spans 12 amino acids. CDR1 and CDR2 (germline): MNHEY, SMNVEV (reference sequence). V was shortened by 2 bases and J by 7 bases, with 6 bases between the two germline ends. CDR3 nucleotides: TGTGCCAGCAGTTTAATGGGCCAGCCCCAGCATTTT. Its translation is CASSLMGQPQHF.

The chain has TRBV10-2 and TRBJ2-7; 7 bases are a match to TRBD1. J gave up 6 bases and V 5 bases, and 7 bases lay outside the gene matches. CDR1 is WSHSY, CDR2 SAAADI, per germline. This CDR3 is built from 13 residues. The CDR3 DNA is TGCGCCAGCAGTCTCGGACAGGCCGGCGAGCAGTACTTC. Amino acid sequence: CASSLGQAGEQYF.

There are a few counts of this clone. V is TRBV2 and J is TRBJ1-5, with TRBD1 identical over 7 bases. Germline loops: CDR1 SNHLY, CDR2 FYNNEI. The CDR3 has 15 residues. Trimming at V came to 3 bases and at J to 1 base, leaving 3 bases not matched to a gene. The CDR3 reads CASSETTGSNQPQHF. The CDR3 coding sequence is TGTGCCAGCAGTGAGACGACAGGGAGCAATCAGCCCCAGCATTTT.

This clone was seen just once. The identical CDR3 is also encoded by other nucleotide sequences in the sample. V usage is TRBV10-2 and J usage is TRBJ2-3; D is possibly TRBD1 (6 bases). The V and J ends lost 2 bases and 2 bases respectively, with 8 bases between them. The CDR3 has 14 amino acids. The germline V gene encodes CDR1 WSHSY and CDR2 SAAADI. The CDR3 sequence: CASSEGGSTDTQYF. The CDR3 DNA reads TGCGCCAGCAGTGAGGGGGGCTCCACAGATACGCAGTATTTT.

This clone was seen a single time. V gene TRBV18 combines with J gene TRBJ1-3; D possibly corresponds to TRBD1 (5 bases). V lost 2 bases and J lost 0, with 11 bases in between. Germline V gives CDR1 KGHSH, CDR2 LQKENI. The CDR3 runs 16 residues. CDR3 bases: TGTGCCAGCTCACCAGGTGAGGGGAGCTCTGGAAACACCATATATTTT. This codes for CASSPGEGSSGNTIYF.

The DNA of the CDR3 is TGTGCCATCAACGGAGGGGATGGGGAGACCCAGTACTTC. Protein product: CAINGGDGETQYF. J is TRBJ2-5 and V is TRBV7-9, with TRBD2 as a possible D gene (6 bases). Trimming pared 10 bases from V and 5 bases from J, leaving 17 bases between. This CDR3 has 13 amino acids. Germline V gives CDR1 SEHNR, CDR2 FQNEAQ (reference sequence).

This clone has just one count. The chain combines TRBV5-1 with TRBJ2-3; D gene unclear. Trimming shortened V by 3 bases and J by 4 bases, and 9 bases separated the two germline ends. The germline V gene encodes CDR1 SGHRS and CDR2 YFSETQ. The CDR3 is 13 residues long. In DNA form, the CDR3 reads TGCGCCAGCAGCTCCAGTAGCCCAGATACGCAGTATTTT. Amino acids: CASSSSSPDTQYF.

The chain employs TRBV27 and TRBJ2-7, with D possibly matching TRBD2 (6 bases). The CDR3 has 13 residues. The germline V and J ends were trimmed by 0 bases and 6 bases, with 9 bases remaining between them. Germline V gene sequence: CDR1 MNHEY, CDR2 SMNVEV (reference sequence). This CDR3 is CASSLSPGGEQYF. In DNA form, the CDR3 reads TGTGCCAGCAGTTTATCCCCCGGGGGCGAGCAGTACTTC.

J is TRBJ1-1 and V is TRBV6-1; D not certain. This CDR3 contains 13 residues. Trimming removed 7 bases at V and 2 bases at J, with 11 bases between. Germline lookup yields CDR1 MNHNS and CDR2 SASEGT. The DNA for the CDR3 is TGTGCCAGCACTGGCAGACTAAACACTGAAGCTTTCTTT. It specifies CASTGRLNTEAFF.

The V gene is TRBV6-6, the J gene TRBJ2-3, with 9 bases that match TRBD1. Trimming cost V 2 bases and J 3 bases; bases outside gene matches: 3. Germline V lookup: CDR1 MNHNY, CDR2 SVGAGI (reference sequence). The CDR3 extends over 15 amino acids. The CDR3 region is CASSYRGTGTDTQYF. The CDR3 region has the DNA TGTGCCAGCAGTTACCGCGGGACAGGGACAGATACGCAGTATTTT.

The chain recombines TRBV10-2 with TRBJ1-3, with D hard to call. This CDR3 region has 15 residues. V lost 4 bases and J lost 0, with 10 bases in between. Looked up from germline, CDR1 is WSHSY and CDR2 is SAAADI. The CDR3 here is CASSGNTNSGNTIYF. CDR3 DNA: TGCGCCAGCAGTGGTAACACCAACTCTGGAAACACCATATATTTT.

J is TRBJ1-1 and V is TRBV9, with no clear D. With 5 bases removed from V and 3 bases from J, the gap between germline ends came to 8 bases. This CDR3 comprises 12 residues. From germline, CDR1 is SGDLS and CDR2 YYNGEE. Here the CDR3 DNA reads TGTGCCAGCAGTGGGATGCACACTGAAGCTTTCTTT. Residues: CASSGMHTEAFF.

This rearrangement joins TRBV4-1 to TRBJ1-5; no definite D call. The germline V gene has CDR1 MGHRA and CDR2 YSYEKL. Trimming removed 0 bases at V and 1 base at J, with 7 bases between. The CDR3 is made up of 15 amino acids. The CDR3 nucleotides are TGCGCCAGCAGCCAAGATGTACAGAGCAATCAGCCCCAGCATTTT. Amino acids: CASSQDVQSNQPQHF.

This sequence joins TRBV19 and TRBJ1-2, with a weak D call TRBD1 (5 bases). Deletions cut 6 bases from V and 1 base from J, with 9 bases between. This CDR3 has 13 residues. The germline CDR1 and CDR2 sequences are LNHDA and SQIVND (reference sequence). The CDR3 DNA reads as TGTGCCAGTAGACGACAGAGTAACTATGGCTACACCTTC. Translating gives CASRRQSNYGYTF.

This chain uses TRBV2 with TRBJ2-7, with 7 bases matching TRBD2. Per germline, CDR1 SNHLY and CDR2 FYNNEI. The J segment lost 3 bases and the V segment lost 7 bases, leaving 15 bases of the junction unmatched. The CDR3 is 16 amino acids. Written as DNA, the CDR3 is TGTGCCAGCATCCCCGGGGGGACCACCCTCCACTACGAGCAGTACTTC. Its translation: CASIPGGTTLHYEQYF.

The V and J genes are TRBV7-6 and TRBJ1-3, with 7 bases that match TRBD1. The CDR3 length is 16 residues. Germline CDR1 reads SGHVS; CDR2 reads FNYEAQ. V shed 0 bases, J shed 0 bases, and the junction held 2 bases outside the gene matches. Here the CDR3 DNA reads TGTGCCAGCAGCTTAGCAGGGGGCCCCTCTGGAAACACCATATATTTT. Its translation: CASSLAGGPSGNTIYF.

The J gene is TRBJ2-6, the V gene TRBV7-9, with D possibly being TRBD1 (6 bases). CDR1 SEHNR and CDR2 FQNEAQ come from the germline V gene (reference sequence). CDR3 length equals 15 residues. V was trimmed by 5 bases and J by 3 bases, leaving 11 bases between them. CDR3 nucleotide sequence: TGTGCCAGCAGCCCTCGGGACAATGGGGCCAACGTCCTGACTTTC. Translation: CASSPRDNGANVLTF.

The rearrangement links TRBV27 to TRBJ2-7, with 8 bases lining up with TRBD1. With 5 bases clipped from V and 2 bases from J, the junction kept 5 bases outside the gene matches. Germline CDR1 and CDR2: MNHEY and SMNVEV (reference sequence). This CDR3 comprises 14 residues. DNA for the CDR3: TGTGCCAGCAGTCCGGACAGGGTCCCCTACGAGCAGTACTTC. It codes for CASSPDRVPYEQYF.

The chain recombines TRBV7-8 with TRBJ2-3; D is possibly TRBD2 (7 bases). Germline loops: CDR1 SGHVS, CDR2 FQNEAQ. V lost 1 base and J 8 bases, leaving 19 bases between the germline ends. The CDR3 runs to 16 residues. This chain's CDR3 is CASSLVPSGAGVTQYF. The CDR3 DNA follows: TGTGCCAGCAGCTTAGTCCCATCGGGGGCGGGAGTTACGCAGTATTTT.

This clone has just a few counts. The rearrangement links TRBV5-5 to TRBJ1-2; 7 bases are a match to TRBD1. J gave up 2 bases and V 0 bases, and 4 bases lay outside the gene matches. CDR1 SGHKS and CDR2 YYEKEE come from the germline V gene (reference sequence). The CDR3 loop spans 15 amino acids. This CDR3 reads CASSLGLTGNYGYTF. The CDR3 coding sequence is TGTGCCAGCAGCTTGGGCCTGACAGGGAACTATGGCTACACCTTC.

V and J are TRBV10-3 and TRBJ2-2; TRBD2 agrees at 8 bases. The length of the CDR3 is 12 residues. V dropped 8 bases and J dropped 8; count of bases not matched to a gene: 4. Germline V gene data show CDR1 as ENHRY and CDR2 as SYGVKD. The CDR3 is CAIFSGSGELFF. The CDR3 nucleotides read TGTGCCATCTTCAGCGGGAGTGGGGAGCTGTTTTTT.

The chain links TRBV7-9 to TRBJ2-5; unclear D gene. The CDR3 has 14 amino acids. V was cut by 5 bases and J by 2 bases, with 12 bases left in between. Germline-derived CDR1 and CDR2 are SEHNR and FQNEAQ (reference sequence). The CDR3 coding sequence is TGTGCCAGCAGCGCCTCACGCCCACAAGAGACCCAGTACTTC. Its translation is CASSASRPQETQYF. Complete variable domain (other parts from reference TRBV7-9 and TRBJ2-5): DTGVSQNPRHKITKRGQNVTFRCDPISEHNRLYWYRQTLGQGPEFLTYFQNEAQLEKSRLLSDRFSAERPKGSFSTLEIQRTEQGDSAMYLCASSASRPQETQYFGPGTRLLVL.

The gene calls are TRBV18 and TRBJ2-1, with D tentatively TRBD1 (5 bases). The V gene lost 0 bases and the J gene lost 4 bases, with 13 bases spanning the gap. The germline V gene has CDR1 KGHSH and CDR2 LQKENI. The CDR3 spans 16 residues. CDR3 residues: CASSPPGPAMYNEQFF. The CDR3 DNA reads as TGTGCCAGCTCACCACCGGGGCCAGCGATGTACAATGAGCAGTTCTTC.

This clone was observed a few times. The chain uses TRBV15 and TRBJ2-7; a weak D match, TRBD1 (6 bases). The CDR3 consists of 15 residues. Trimming removed 0 bases from V and 4 bases from J, with 13 bases in between. Germline V lookup: CDR1 LNHNV, CDR2 YYDKDF (reference sequence). CDR3: CATSREGQGSYEQYF. CDR3 coding DNA: TGTGCCACCAGCAGAGAAGGGCAGGGGAGTTACGAGCAGTACTTC.

V usage is TRBV5-4 and J usage is TRBJ2-2; D not resolved. Germline loops: CDR1 SGHNT, CDR2 YYREEE (reference sequence). The V gene lost 7 bases and the J gene lost 4 bases, with 14 bases spanning the gap. The CDR3 totals 14 residues. The CDR3 is CASQRPPPTGELFF. The DNA for the CDR3 is TGTGCCAGCCAGAGACCCCCTCCCACCGGGGAGCTGTTTTTT.